One and the same sample provided the 28 T cell receptor beta chains below, sequenced in a study of CD8 T cells in ankylosing spondylitis. Each CDR3 protein is one row after TCRdb ran MiXCR on the 5' RACE reads. The sample includes roughly 86,000 distinct CDR3 sequences, 8.8% of them seen just once. The sequencing input was blood, either unsorted or a sorted T cell fraction (not recorded which). The source is a male donor with ankylosing spondylitis or in good health (not recorded which).

This clonotype was detected many times. The chain carries TRBV7-9 and TRBJ1-5; 7 nucleotides match TRBD1. Trimming cost V 4 bases and J 6 bases; bases outside gene matches: 12. Germline V gene sequence: CDR1 SEHNR, CDR2 FQNEAQ (reference sequence). The CDR3 runs to 16 residues. CDR3 nucleotides: TGTGCCAGCAGCTCCGGAGACAGGGTGAGAGGTCAGCCCCAGCATTTT. Translation: CASSSGDRVRGQPQHF.

In this sample, this clonotype turned up many times. The rearrangement links TRBV6-1 to TRBJ1-5; D unresolved. Germline V lookup: CDR1 MNHNS, CDR2 SASEGT. The CDR3 sequence is 15 residues long. V was shortened by 6 bases and J by 2 bases, with 14 bases between the two germline ends. The CDR3 region has the DNA TGTGCCAGCAGCGACGAGGGCGTGGGCAATCAGCCCCAGCATTTT. Translated, it gives CASSDEGVGNQPQHF.

This clonotype showed up just a few times. The chain is built from TRBV28 and TRBJ2-7, with TRBD2 as a possible D gene (7 bases). The CDR3 extends over 14 amino acids. CDR1 and CDR2 from the germline V gene are MDHEN and SYDVKM. Trimming left V 4 bases short and J 5 bases short, with 15 bases between. CDR3 sequence reads: CASSSTGGLDEQYF. In nucleotides, the CDR3 is TGTGCCAGCAGTTCAACGGGGGGCCTCGACGAGCAGTACTTC.

For this clonotype: This may be a read error, as it is one base from a much larger clone. The chain has TRBV7-2 and TRBJ2-7; D is undetermined. From germline, CDR1 is SGHTA and CDR2 FQGNSA. The CDR3 contains 11 residues. CDR3 bases: TGTGCCAGAAGCTTACTTTCCGAGCAGTACTTC. Translated: CARSLLSEQYF.

This clonotype was recorded at least ten times. The chain recombines TRBV7-3 with TRBJ2-1; TRBD2 aligns across 13 bases. V shed 9 bases and J 9 bases; nucleotides not matched to a gene: 8. The CDR3 consists of 14 residues. CDR1 and CDR2 from the germline V gene are SGHTA and FQGTGA. CDR3 residues: CASGLAGDIGEQFF. CDR3 nucleotides: TGTGCCAGTGGACTAGCGGGGGACATTGGTGAGCAGTTCTTC.

This clonotype was counted at least ten times. The rearrangement uses TRBV12-3 or TRBV12-4 and TRBJ1-4; D is perhaps TRBD1 (6 bases). This CDR3 has 15 residues. Trimming shortened V by 4 bases and J by 4 bases, and 13 bases separated the two germline ends. The CDR3 loop is CASSSIQGFNEKLFF. CDR3 sequence (DNA): TGTGCCAGCAGTTCCATACAGGGTTTTAATGAAAAACTGTTTTTT.

This clonotype was picked up many times. The V call is TRBV6-5, the J call TRBJ1-5, with 8 bases identical to TRBD1. There are 15 residues in the CDR3. Germline V gives CDR1 MNHEY, CDR2 SVGAGI. The J segment lost 2 bases and the V segment lost 4 bases, leaving 4 bases of the junction unmatched. CDR3 bases: TGTGCCAGCAGTTCCCCGGGACAGGGCAATCAGCCCCAGCATTTT. Translating it yields CASSSPGQGNQPQHF.

The gene calls are TRBV12-3 or TRBV12-4 and TRBJ2-3, with D uncertain. This CDR3 contains 18 residues. With 8 bases removed from V and 0 bases from J, the gap between germline ends came to 24 bases. CDR3 sequence (DNA): TGTGCCAGCTGTCAACCCGGAGTTTCTCCTGCTAGCACAGATACGCAGTATTTT. Translation gives CASCQPGVSPASTDTQYF.

This clonotype was found many times. This chain joins TRBV6-6 and TRBJ2-3; D is uncertain. Germline V CDR1 and CDR2: MNHNY, SVGAGI (reference sequence). V lost 4 bases and J lost 6, with 5 bases in between. The CDR3 sequence is 11 residues long. In DNA form, the CDR3 reads TGTGCCAGCAGTTCAGCGGATACGCAGTATTTT. Translating it yields CASSSADTQYF.

The sample holds many counts of this clonotype. This sequence joins TRBV20-1 and TRBJ2-1, with D perhaps matching TRBD2 (6 bases). CDR1 and CDR2 (germline): DFQATT, SNEGSKA (reference sequence). Trimming left V 6 bases short and J 2 bases short, with 17 bases between. The CDR3 has 15 residues. The CDR3 DNA follows: TGCAGTGCCTTAGAACCGCGGGGAGCCTACAATGAGCAGTTCTTC. This codes for CSALEPRGAYNEQFF.

This clonotype occurred many times. The rearrangement joins TRBV28 to TRBJ1-6, with TRBD1 matching over 10 bases. The CDR3 covers 20 residues. Germline V gene sequence: CDR1 MDHEN, CDR2 SYDVKM. V dropped 4 bases and J dropped 0; count of bases not matched to a gene: 12. CDR3 sequence reads: CASSSLSTGGYSSYNSPLHF. CDR3 sequence (DNA): TGTGCCAGCAGTTCCCTTTCGACAGGGGGCTATAGCTCCTATAATTCACCCCTCCACTTT.

This clonotype appeared many times. J is TRBJ2-7 and V is TRBV15, with D possibly matching TRBD2 (5 bases). From germline, CDR1 is LNHNV and CDR2 YYDKDF (reference sequence). This CDR3 is built from 12 residues. V lost 0 bases and J 9 bases, leaving 9 bases between the germline ends. This chain's CDR3 is CATSRDLAVQYF. The CDR3 DNA is TGTGCCACCAGCAGAGATCTAGCAGTGCAGTACTTC. Combining the CDR3 with reference TRBV15 and TRBJ2-7 gives the whole variable domain DAMVIQNPRYQVTQFGKPVTLSCSQTLNHNVMYWYQQKSSQAPKLLFHYYDKDFNNEADTPDNFQSRRPNTSFCFLDIRSPGLGDTAMYLCATSRDLAVQYFGPGTRLTVT.

At least ten counts were recorded for this clonotype. The J gene is TRBJ2-1, the V gene TRBV12-3 or TRBV12-4; no firm D call. V was pared by 5 bases and J by 9 bases, with 11 bases between. The CDR3 is 12 residues long. The CDR3 region is CASSPIVGEQFF. The CDR3 coding sequence is TGTGCCAGCAGTCCAATAGTTGGTGAGCAGTTCTTC.

This clonotype showed up just a few times. The chain uses TRBV18 and TRBJ1-3; D not certain. The V end was cut by 2 bases, the J end by 0 bases, with 14 bases between. Germline V gene data show CDR1 as KGHSH and CDR2 as LQKENI. There are 17 residues in the CDR3. CDR3 sequence (DNA): TGTGCCAGCTCACCATTGGGTTCTCTCAACTCTGGAAACACCATATATTTT. It yields the protein CASSPLGSLNSGNTIYF.

This clonotype was found many times. V gene TRBV5-1 combines with J gene TRBJ2-2; D possibly matches TRBD1 or TRBD2 (6 bases each). From germline, CDR1 is SGHRS and CDR2 YFSETQ. The CDR3 totals 15 residues. V shed 5 bases and J shed 1 base, with 12 bases lying between them. The CDR3: CASSQGRMNTGELFF. The CDR3 nucleotides are TGCGCCAGCAGTCAGGGGAGGATGAACACCGGGGAGCTGTTTTTT. Using reference TRBV5-1 and TRBJ2-2 for the parts outside the CDR3, the full variable domain is KAGVTQTPRYLIKTRGQQVTLSCSPISGHRSVSWYQQTPGQGLQFLFEYFSETQRNKGNFPGRFSGRQFSNSRSEMNVSTLELGDSALYLCASSQGRMNTGELFFGEGSRLTVL.

This clonotype was counted ten times or more. The chain employs TRBV25-1 and TRBJ2-5, with D possibly being TRBD1 (5 bases). The CDR3 covers 15 residues. V gave up 1 base and J gave up 3 bases, with 12 bases separating them. Germline V CDR1 and CDR2: MGHDK, SYGVNS. CDR3 sequence: CASSEFTGPEETQYF. The CDR3 DNA follows: TGTGCCAGCAGTGAATTTACAGGCCCCGAAGAGACCCAGTACTTC.

This clonotype was seen at least ten times. The CDR3 protein is CASMPRGYFTDTQYF. CDR3 coding DNA: TGTGCCAGCATGCCAAGGGGGTACTTCACAGATACGCAGTATTTT. This chain uses TRBV27 with TRBJ2-3; D is possibly TRBD1 (6 bases). Trimming cost V 7 bases and J 2 bases, with 16 bases left between them. The CDR3 sequence is 15 residues long. From germline, CDR1 is MNHEY and CDR2 SMNVEV (reference sequence).

Many counts were recorded for this clonotype. The chain recombines TRBV10-3 with TRBJ1-2, with no clear D. The CDR3 length is 13 residues. Trimming stripped 0 bases from V and 2 bases from J, with 4 bases between. Germline V gives CDR1 ENHRY, CDR2 SYGVKD. CDR3 protein: CAISESGNYGYTF. CDR3 coding DNA: TGTGCCATCAGTGAGTCGGGGAACTATGGCTACACCTTC.

This clonotype was observed at least ten times. The genes are TRBV19 and TRBJ2-3; 7 nucleotides match TRBD1. CDR1 and CDR2 (germline): LNHDA, SQIVND (reference sequence). The CDR3 length is 15 residues. V trimming: 5 bases; J trimming: 9 bases; junction bases outside the gene matches: 14. CDR3 in DNA: TGTGCCAGTAGTCCGCGCGGTAGGCAAGGGGGCACGCAGTATTTT. Translated: CASSPRGRQGGTQYF. The full variable domain, its missing parts supplied by reference TRBV19 and TRBJ2-3, is DGGITQSPKYLFRKEGQNVTLSCEQNLNHDAMYWYRQDPGQGLRLIYYSQIVNDFQKGDIAEGYSVSREKKESFPLTVTSAQKNPTAFYLCASSPRGRQGGTQYFGPGTRLTVL.

This clonotype turned up a few times. The chain is built from TRBV11-2 and TRBJ1-2, with D possibly being TRBD1 (5 bases). CDR3 length equals 17 residues. V was clipped by 2 bases and J by 3 bases, with 19 bases between them. CDR1 and CDR2 from the germline V gene are SGHAT and FQNNGV. The CDR3 loop is CASSLSRVVTGDYGYTF. In DNA, the CDR3 is TGTGCCAGCAGCTTATCCAGGGTGGTGACGGGAGACTATGGCTACACCTTC. Based on the CDR3 plus reference TRBV11-2 and TRBJ1-2, the full variable domain is EAGVAQSPRYKIIEKRQSVAFWCNPISGHATLYWYQQILGQGPKLLIQFQNNGVVDDSQLPKDRFSAERLKGVDSTLKIQPAKLEDSAVYLCASSLSRVVTGDYGYTFGSGTRLTVV.

Many counts were recorded for this clonotype. V and J are TRBV6-1 and TRBJ1-6; 7 positions agree with TRBD1. CDR1 is MNHNS, CDR2 SASEGT, per germline. The ends lost 6 bases at V and 5 bases at J; junction bases unmatched: 10. The CDR3 spans 16 residues. The CDR3 sequence is CASRPSGTENNSPLHF. The CDR3 region has the DNA TGTGCCAGCAGGCCTTCTGGGACAGAAAATAATTCACCCCTCCACTTT.

This clonotype occurred many times. This sequence joins TRBV9 and TRBJ1-5; D is undetermined. Germline CDR1 and CDR2: SGDLS and YYNGEE. Trimming removed 0 bases from V and 4 bases from J, with 8 bases in between. The CDR3 runs 14 residues. CDR3 coding DNA: TGTGCCAGCAGCGTAGAAGGAGGGAATCAGCCCCAGCATTTT. Protein product: CASSVEGGNQPQHF.

The sample holds many counts of this clonotype. The chain joins TRBV20-1 to TRBJ2-7; 9 bases are a match to TRBD2. Germline V lookup: CDR1 DFQATT, CDR2 SNEGSKA (reference sequence). The CDR3 has 15 amino acids. V trimming: 0 bases; J trimming: 2 bases; junction bases outside the gene matches: 5. The CDR3 region has the DNA TGCAGTGCTAGAGATCAGGGGACTAGCACCTACGAGCAGTACTTC. Translating gives CSARDQGTSTYEQYF.

This clonotype was detected many times. This chain joins TRBV5-1 and TRBJ1-4; perhaps TRBD1 as D (5 bases). The germline gives CDR1 SGHRS, CDR2 YFSETQ. This CDR3 spans 14 amino acids. V was clipped by 5 bases and J by 5 bases, with 13 bases between them. The CDR3 DNA sequence: TGCGCCAGCAGATCGGGACCGACCAATGAAAAACTGTTTTTT. It yields the protein CASRSGPTNEKLFF.

The genes are TRBV11-2 and TRBJ2-2; tentative D call: TRBD1 (6 bases). This CDR3 is 16 amino acids long. Germline loops: CDR1 SGHAT, CDR2 FQNNGV. V shed 5 bases and J shed 2 bases, with 15 bases lying between them. CDR3 loop: CASSQIGGPNTGELFF. The CDR3 nucleotides read TGTGCCAGCAGCCAAATTGGGGGCCCTAACACCGGGGAGCTGTTTTTT.

This clonotype was observed a few times. A clone one base away is much larger, so this may be a read error. The CDR3 sequence is CVSKRSLGVGYTF. The CDR3 region has the DNA TGTGTCAGCAAACGATCCCTCGGGGTTGGCTACACCTTC. V usage is TRBV12-3 or TRBV12-4 and J usage is TRBJ1-2; no reliable D call. The CDR3 extends over 13 amino acids.

This clonotype was seen ten or more times. This sequence joins TRBV25-1 and TRBJ1-2; 8 bases align to TRBD1. The junction had 8 bases not matched to a gene; V was cut back by 7 bases and J by 7 bases. The V gene's germline CDR1 is MGHDK and CDR2 SYGVNS. This CDR3 region has 13 residues. In nucleotides, the CDR3 is TGTGCCAGCACAAGCGACAGGGGAGTTGGCTACACCTTC. Translated, it gives CASTSDRGVGYTF.

On this clonotype: This may be a read error, as it is one base from a much larger clone. The rearrangement joins TRBV4-2 to TRBJ2-4; D perhaps matches TRBD2 (5 bases). CDR1 LGHNA and CDR2 YNFKEQ come from the germline V gene. CDR3 length: 14 residues. In nucleotides, the CDR3 is TGTGCCAGCAGCCAAATCCTAGCCAAAAGCATTCAGTACTTC. It is translated as CASSQILAKSIQYF.